Presented here are 9 T cell receptor beta chains from one specimen sequenced in a study of metastatic and nonmetastatic thyroid tumors. With MiXCR, TCRdb called clones anew from the PCR reads. The table shows about 40,000 clones, with about an eighth occurring only once. Every patient was untreated before thyroid surgery. Sequenced input: blood. The receptors here all came from a female donor with papillary thyroid cancer or a benign thyroid nodule (not recorded which). Some clones in this sample may be carry-over from other donors' samples.

Ten or more counts support this clone. J is TRBJ1-1 and V is TRBV6-1, with D maybe TRBD1 (5 bases). Deletions cut 1 base from V and 4 bases from J, with 22 bases between. Germline V gene lookup returns CDR1 MNHNS and CDR2 SASEGT. The CDR3 consists of 18 residues. The CDR3 sequence is CASSEGEGPRSWSTEAFF. DNA for the CDR3: TGTGCCAGCAGTGAAGGGGAGGGACCGAGGAGTTGGAGCACTGAAGCTTTCTTT.

This clone was seen at least ten times. The V call is TRBV20-1, the J call TRBJ1-2; 7 bases align to TRBD1. Germline trimming cut 4 bases from V and 3 bases from J; bases unmatched to any gene: 2. This CDR3 has 12 amino acids. Per the germline V gene, CDR1 is DFQATT and CDR2 is SNEGSKA (reference sequence). CDR3 amino acids: CSATDRDYGYTF. CDR3 coding DNA: TGCAGTGCTACCGACAGGGACTATGGCTACACCTTC.

This clone was seen at least ten times. V gene TRBV27 combines with J gene TRBJ2-5, with 8 bases identical to TRBD2. The ends lost 2 bases at V and 4 bases at J; junction bases unmatched: 9. CDR1 is MNHEY and CDR2 is SMNVEV in the germline V gene (reference sequence). This CDR3 contains 16 residues. The CDR3 nucleotides are TGTGCCAGCAGTTTAAAAATAGCGGGGTCCGGAGAGACCCAGTACTTC. Translated: CASSLKIAGSGETQYF.

This clone was detected ten times or more. This chain connects TRBV5-1 to TRBJ1-5; TRBD1 might be the D (6 bases). V was cut by 3 bases and J by 1 base, with 11 bases left in between. The CDR3 contains 15 residues. Germline CDR1 reads SGHRS; CDR2 reads YFSETQ. The CDR3 DNA reads as TGCGCCAGCAGCTCGACAGGAAACAGCAATCAGCCCCAGCATTTT. Translation: CASSSTGNSNQPQHF.

This clone was found a few times. A much larger clone lies one base from this, so it may be a read error. This sequence joins TRBV12-3 or TRBV12-4 and TRBJ2-7; no clear D gene. The CDR3 loop spans 11 amino acids. V was cut by 4 bases and J by 7 bases, with 8 bases left in between. The CDR3 protein is CASSSVREQYF. DNA of the CDR3: TGTGCCAGCAGTTCCGTCCGTGAGCAGTACTTC.

This clone was seen repeatedly, ten times or more. The chain couples TRBV30 to TRBJ1-2, with D possibly TRBD1 on 5 matching bases. V was trimmed by 4 bases and J by 2 bases, leaving 14 bases between them. Per the germline V gene, CDR1 is GTSNPN and CDR2 is SVGIG (reference sequence). The CDR3 consists of 14 residues. CDR3 DNA sequence: TGTGCCTGGACACCGGGACTAGCAAACTATGGCTACACCTTC. Its protein product is CAWTPGLANYGYTF.

There are many counts of this clone. The chain combines TRBV18 with TRBJ1-4; 9 positions match TRBD1. CDR3 length: 14 residues. Germline V CDR1 and CDR2: KGHSH, LQKENI. The V segment lost 2 bases and the J segment 7 bases; nucleotides outside the gene matches: 2. The CDR3 sequence is CASSPSTGGEKLFF. The DNA for the CDR3 is TGTGCCAGCTCACCATCGACAGGGGGTGAAAAACTGTTTTTT.

This clone was seen once. The rearrangement joins TRBV7-9 to TRBJ2-7; TRBD2 agrees at 7 bases. The V gene end was trimmed by 1 base and the J gene end by 4 bases; junction bases not matched to a gene: 7. This CDR3 has 15 residues. Germline V gene sequence: CDR1 SEHNR, CDR2 FQNEAQ (reference sequence). The DNA of the CDR3 is TGTGCCAGCAGCTTAGGGTTCGGGAGGACATACGAGCAGTACTTC. Its protein is CASSLGFGRTYEQYF. Using reference TRBV7-9 and TRBJ2-7 for the parts outside the CDR3, the full variable domain is DTGVSQNPRHKITKRGQNVTFRCDPISEHNRLYWYRQTLGQGPEFLTYFQNEAQLEKSRLLSDRFSAERPKGSFSTLEIQRTEQGDSAMYLCASSLGFGRTYEQYFGPGTRLTVT.

The table lists this clone with many counts. In the same sample, other DNA sequences code for this CDR3. The V gene is TRBV6-9, the J gene TRBJ2-3; 9 nucleotides line up with TRBD2. The V and J ends lost 8 bases and 9 bases, in that order; junction bases with no gene match: 9. Germline CDR1 and CDR2: MNHGY and SVAAGI. The CDR3 runs 13 residues. CDR3 amino acids: CASGGGRALTQYF. For the CDR3, the DNA is TGTGCCAGCGGAGGCGGGAGGGCCCTCACGCAGTATTTT.